The rows below give T cell receptor beta chains drawn from one sample of a study of blood T cell repertoires in COVID-19. Data came from immunoSEQ multiplex PCR; TCRdb stores just in-frame clones and leaves some out. Of about 230,000 clones in the sample, roughly 79% were seen once. Material for sequencing was peripheral blood. The receptors stem from a woman over 75 with COVID-19, enrolled during active disease. CDR3s include the opening cysteine and the closing phenylalanine or tryptophan. D genes are given only for firm matches. The size field is filled for only some rows; it gives once, few, many or a size class.

j_call d_call v_call clone_size cdr3_aa cdr3_nt
TRBJ2-2 NA TRBV3-1/TRBV3-2 NA CASSQGGRPYTGELFF TGTGCCAGCAGCCAAGGGGGCCGACCTTACACCGGGGAGCTGTTTTTT
TRBJ1-5 NA TRBV19 NA CASSIGRGFNQPQHF TGTGCCAGTAGTATAGGTAGAGGGTTTAATCAGCCCCAGCATTTT
TRBJ1-2 NA TRBV5-1 NA CASSTQNYGYTF TGCGCCAGCAGCACACAGAACTATGGCTACACCTTC
TRBJ2-3 TRBD1 TRBV19 NA CASRPTGFTDTQYF TGTGCCAGTAGACCGACAGGGTTCACAGATACGCAGTATTTT
TRBJ2-3 TRBD1 TRBV2 NA CASKRGQDTDTQYF TGTGCCAGCAAGAGGGGGCAAGACACAGATACGCAGTATTTT
TRBJ1-1 TRBD1 TRBV6-5 NA CASGQGGITEAFF TGTGCCAGCGGACAGGGAGGCATCACTGAAGCTTTCTTT
TRBJ1-2 NA TRBV19 NA CASSIMGRRLTNYGYTF TGTGCCAGTAGTATTATGGGGAGACGGCTCACTAACTATGGCTACACCTTC
TRBJ1-1 NA TRBV5-1 NA CASSLTDRNTEAFF TGCGCCAGCAGCCTAACCGACAGGAACACTGAAGCTTTCTTT
TRBJ2-2 NA TRBV3-1/TRBV3-2 NA CASSQVSSTNTGELFF TGTGCCAGCAGCCAAGTTTCTAGTACGAACACCGGGGAGCTGTTTTTT
TRBJ1-5 NA TRBV19 few CASSSLSGGPQHF TGTGCCAGTAGTTCCTTATCCGGGGGGCCCCAGCATTTT
TRBJ1-5 NA TRBV2 few CASSEGTRGGQPQHF TGTGCCAGCAGTGAAGGGACCAGGGGCGGTCAGCCCCAGCATTTT
TRBJ1-4 TRBD1 TRBV18 NA CASSPDRALSNEKLFF TGTGCCAGCTCACCTGACAGGGCCCTGTCTAATGAAAAACTGTTTTTT
TRBJ2-5 TRBD2 TRBV7-8 NA CASSPKTPGLAGGRSFVDYF TGTGCCAGCAGTCCTAAAACCCCGGGACTAGCGGGAGGGCGTTCCTTTGTTGATTACTTC
TRBJ1-2 TRBD1 TRBV3-1/TRBV3-2 NA CASSPRWTGRRYYGYTF TGTGCCAGCAGCCCACGATGGACAGGGCGGCGGTACTATGGCTACACCTTC
TRBJ1-4 NA TRBV5-5 few CASSLPGGPESEKLFF TGTGCCAGCAGCCTTCCTGGAGGACCCGAAAGTGAAAAACTGTTTTTT
TRBJ2-1 TRBD2 TRBV18 once CASSPPASGSGDEQFF TGTGCCAGCTCACCACCGGCTAGCGGGAGCGGGGATGAGCAGTTCTTC
TRBJ1-2 NA TRBV30 NA CAFLIGGLGSGYTF TGTGCCTTTCTTATTGGGGGACTCGGTAGTGGCTACACCTTC
TRBJ2-2 TRBD2 TRBV7-9 NA CASSSVQRGTNTGELFF TGTGCCAGCAGCTCCGTTCAGCGGGGAACCAACACCGGGGAGCTGTTTTTT
TRBJ2-3 NA TRBV6-6 NA CASSYSRLSTDTQYF TGTGCCAGCAGTTACTCGCGACTTTCCACAGATACGCAGTATTTT
TRBJ1-2 NA TRBV7-9 few CASSSSGEWGGYTF TGTGCCAGCAGCTCCTCGGGGGAATGGGGTGGCTACACCTTC
TRBJ1-5 TRBD1 TRBV19 NA CASSGTVSNQPQHF TGTGCCAGTAGCGGGACAGTTAGCAATCAGCCCCAGCATTTT
TRBJ1-5 NA TRBV6-5 NA CASSQTGNQPQHF TGTGCCAGCAGCCAAACGGGGAATCAGCCCCAGCATTTT
TRBJ1-3 NA TRBV19 NA CASRTAAGNTIYF TGTGCCAGTCGGACAGCCGCTGGAAACACCATATATTTT
TRBJ1-4 TRBD1 TRBV7-9 NA CASSLAGQGVTEKLFF TGTGCCAGCAGCTTAGCTGGACAGGGGGTTACTGAAAAACTGTTTTTT
TRBJ1-3 TRBD1 TRBV18 NA CASSPRRDREGNTIYF TGTGCCAGCTCACCGCGCCGGGACAGGGAGGGAAACACCATATATTTT
TRBJ2-1 NA TRBV5-1 once CASNYRYNEQFF TGCGCCAGCAATTACAGGTACAATGAGCAGTTCTTC
TRBJ1-5 TRBD1 TRBV18 NA CASSLDRAGQPQHF TGTGCCAGCTCACTTGACAGGGCTGGTCAGCCCCAGCATTTT
TRBJ2-7 TRBD2 TRBV2 NA CASTRTSGPTYEQYF TGTGCCAGCACCAGGACTAGCGGTCCTACCTACGAGCAGTACTTC
TRBJ2-3 TRBD2 TRBV5-1 NA CASSLALAGTQYF TGCGCCAGCAGCTTGGCCCTAGCGGGTACGCAGTATTTT
TRBJ2-7 NA TRBV19 NA CASSIGGRSQGEQYF TGTGCCAGTAGTATCGGGGGGCGTTCTCAGGGCGAGCAGTACTTC
TRBJ2-3 TRBD2 TRBV18 NA CASPMAGTSGGETDTQYF TGTGCCAGCCCCATGGCGGGGACTAGCGGGGGGGAGACAGATACGCAGTATTTT
TRBJ1-5 NA TRBV10-1 NA CASSCDRPNQPQHF TGCGCCAGCAGCTGTGACAGGCCCAATCAGCCCCAGCATTTT
TRBJ1-1 NA TRBV5-1 few CASSPQGYTEAFF TGCGCCAGCAGTCCCCAGGGTTACACTGAAGCTTTCTTT
TRBJ1-2 NA TRBV19 NA CASSSGFYGYTF TGTGCCAGTAGTTCAGGGTTCTATGGCTACACCTTC
TRBJ2-7 TRBD1 TRBV14 NA CASSQGQAIYEQYF TGTGCCAGCAGCCAGGGACAGGCGATCTACGAGCAGTACTTC
TRBJ2-5 NA TRBV7-9 NA CASSFSATPGETQYF TGTGCCAGCAGCTTCTCAGCAACACCGGGAGAGACCCAGTACTTC
TRBJ1-1 NA TRBV10-1 few CASSPRGGGDAEAFF TGCGCCAGCAGTCCCCGTGGAGGGGGGGACGCTGAAGCTTTCTTT
TRBJ2-5 NA TRBV15 NA CATSRGGSQETQYF TGTGCCACCAGCAGAGGGGGCTCTCAAGAGACCCAGTACTTC
TRBJ2-5 NA TRBV15 NA CATSRDRGETQYF TGTGCCACCAGCAGAGACAGGGGAGAGACCCAGTACTTC
TRBJ1-1 NA TRBV6-5 NA CASSYVDRVNTEAFF TGTGCCAGCAGTTACGTAGACAGAGTAAACACTGAAGCTTTCTTT
TRBJ1-6 NA TRBV9 NA CASSVRQEDSPLHF TGTGCCAGCAGCGTTCGTCAGGAAGATTCACCCCTCCACTTT
TRBJ1-2 TRBD1 TRBV6-1 NA CASSELGQGAGGYTF TGTGCCAGCAGTGAGTTGGGACAGGGGGCTGGAGGCTACACCTTC
TRBJ1-6 TRBD1 TRBV7-9 few CASSLGGTGVRSPLHF TGTGCCAGCAGCTTAGGGGGAACAGGGGTACGATCACCCCTCCACTTT
TRBJ1-2 TRBD1 TRBV15 NA CATAPRGQVYGYTF TGTGCCACCGCCCCTCGGGGACAGGTTTATGGCTACACCTTC
TRBJ2-5 NA TRBV21-1 NA CASSKGTGEETQYF TGTGCCAGCAGCAAAGGGACAGGGGAAGAGACCCAGTACTTC